This T cell receptor beta chain was recovered during a study of cytomegalovirus exposure and HLA in healthy donors. Study-wide findings and caveats: Overall, roughly 160 TCR beta chains were annotated as cytomegalovirus-associated. TCR sequences were mostly rare, though some public TCRs occurred in many donors. In vitro assays verified that three CMV-associated chains recognized CMV antigens specifically.

Clones were sequenced by immunoSEQ multiplex PCR, and TCRdb holds only the in-frame ones, with some missing. The repertoire holds more than 100,000 clones, with around nine tenths as singletons. Germline CDR1 is SGHTA and CDR2 is FQGNSA. The CDR3 sequence is 15 residues long. The V end lost 4 bases, the J end lost 4 bases, and 13 bases lay between the germline ends. With respect to this clone: Its antigen remains unidentified.

Sequencing was done on a sample of PBMCs. The chain uses TRBV7-2 and TRBJ1-4; no reliable D call. The clonotype was recovered from a man under 40 in good health and CMV-seronegative. This CDR3 is CASSSRGVVNEKLFF. The CDR3 region has the DNA TGTGCCAGCAGCTCCCGGGGAGTAGTTAATGAAAAACTGTTTTTT.